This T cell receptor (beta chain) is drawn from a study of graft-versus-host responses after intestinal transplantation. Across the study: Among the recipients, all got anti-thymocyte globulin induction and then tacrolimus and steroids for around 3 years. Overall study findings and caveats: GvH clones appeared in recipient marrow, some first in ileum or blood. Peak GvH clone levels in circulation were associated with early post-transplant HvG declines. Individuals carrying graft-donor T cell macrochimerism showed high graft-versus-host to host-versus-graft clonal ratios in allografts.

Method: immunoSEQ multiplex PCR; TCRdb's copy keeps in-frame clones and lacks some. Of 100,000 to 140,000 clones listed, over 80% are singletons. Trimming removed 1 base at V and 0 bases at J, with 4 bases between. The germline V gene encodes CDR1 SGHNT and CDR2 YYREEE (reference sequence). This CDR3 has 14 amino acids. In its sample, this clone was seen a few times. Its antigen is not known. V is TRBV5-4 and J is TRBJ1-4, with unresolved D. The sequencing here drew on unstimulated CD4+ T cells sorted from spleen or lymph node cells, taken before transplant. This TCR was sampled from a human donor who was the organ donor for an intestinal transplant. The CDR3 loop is CASSLRATNEKLFF. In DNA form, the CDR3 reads TGTGCCAGCAGCTTGCGAGCAACTAATGAAAAACTGTTTTTT.